A selection of T cell receptor beta chains follows, all from one sample in a study of cytomegalovirus exposure and HLA in healthy donors. Profiling relied on immunoSEQ multiplex PCR, and the TCRdb table lists in-frame clones only, not all of them. The sample consists of 90,000 or so clones, 85% of them appearing once. The material sequenced was PBMCs. The receptors originated from a young man in good health and CMV-seropositive. CDR3s leave out the opening cysteine and the closing phenylalanine or tryptophan. Each record gives: CDR3 protein, V gene.

CDR3aa: ASRFADRGRIEQF
v_gene: TRBV12-2

CDR3aa: SVETGESYEQY
v_gene: TRBV29-1

CDR3aa: ASSLEDQGNTEAF
v_gene: TRBV5-1

CDR3aa: ASSSDTSGSYEQY
v_gene: TRBV27

CDR3aa: ASSEQGNQPQH
v_gene: TRBV6-1

CDR3aa: ASSVEGQGAGTEAF
v_gene: TRBV9

CDR3aa: ASSLLAGDWETQY
v_gene: TRBV28

CDR3aa: ASTHSSTDTQY
v_gene: TRBV19

CDR3aa: ASETGGGTETQY
v_gene: TRBV6-1

CDR3aa: ASSFGTSGVKNIQY
v_gene: TRBV13

CDR3aa: ASSGQVRSSYEQY
v_gene: TRBV6-1

CDR3aa: ASSLVPEFSYNEQF
v_gene: TRBV5-1

CDR3aa: ASSQARGGTEAF
v_gene: TRBV4-1

CDR3aa: AISDPSGTSYNEQF
v_gene: TRBV10-3

CDR3aa: ASRTVSNEKLF
v_gene: TRBV2

CDR3aa: ASSRGENYEQY
v_gene: TRBV28

CDR3aa: ASRLEGEAF
v_gene: TRBV6-1

CDR3aa: ASSLDVFDYGNTIY
v_gene: TRBV11-2

CDR3aa: ASSWGLAGYTGELF
v_gene: TRBV5-4

CDR3aa: ASSEEPVEKLF
v_gene: TRBV2

CDR3aa: ASRKTGDNEQF
v_gene: TRBV28

CDR3aa: ASTSAGELF
v_gene: TRBV6-6

CDR3aa: ASSLGSGPSNQPQH
v_gene: TRBV7-6

CDR3aa: ASSVGTTSGQETQY
v_gene: TRBV9

CDR3aa: ASSQAVSGIAETQY
v_gene: TRBV4-1

CDR3aa: ASSQDVNTEAF
v_gene: TRBV14

CDR3aa: ASSLSGSSYNEQF
v_gene: TRBV11-2

CDR3aa: SVSSGSTYNEQF
v_gene: TRBV29-1

CDR3aa: ASGGTPSTDTQY
v_gene: TRBV25-1

CDR3aa: ASSFEGVGIGTQY
v_gene: TRBV7-2

CDR3aa: ASSQGAQADTQY
v_gene: TRBV14

CDR3aa: ASRPGGGGAF
v_gene: TRBV6-1

CDR3aa: ASSPPGTSDYNEQF
v_gene: TRBV5-1

CDR3aa: AWTGSGNTIY
v_gene: TRBV30

CDR3aa: AISVVEEGYT
v_gene: TRBV10-3

CDR3aa: SVVSTAPRGTEAF
v_gene: TRBV29-1

CDR3aa: ASSPERESSYNEQF
v_gene: TRBV18

CDR3aa: ASSSQGGRYQETQY
v_gene: TRBV6-5

CDR3aa: ASSLAGGFTEAF
v_gene: TRBV11-2

CDR3aa: ASSARPQQGRFTGELF
v_gene: TRBV9

CDR3aa: ASSIQGETQY
v_gene: TRBV19

CDR3aa: ASSLGQSNTEAF
v_gene: TRBV5-1

CDR3aa: ASSRDREETQY
v_gene: TRBV5-1